The TCR beta chain described here comes from a study of T cells in localized non-small cell lung cancer. Study conclusions and caveats: There were a median around 57 of the top 100 tumor clones appearing in adjacent lung.

The germline V gene encodes CDR1 SGHTA and CDR2 FQGNSA. Trimming took off 2 bases at V and 3 bases at J, with 8 bases between the two ends. There are 13 residues in the CDR3. For this clone: Its antigen is as yet unknown.

This table comes from immunoSEQ multiplex PCR, and its TCRdb copy is limited to in-frame clones, with some not included. This table holds under 40,000 clones, approximately 93% found once. The gene calls are TRBV7-2 and TRBJ2-7, with D unclear. The receptor's source is an older female donor with stage I lung adenocarcinoma. The sample was peripheral blood, taken before any cancer treatment. The chain's CDR3 is CASSLQPFYEQYF. CDR3 nucleotides: TGTGCCAGCAGCTTACAACCCTTCTACGAGCAGTACTTC.